The 9 T cell receptor beta chains in this list originate from one sample, sequenced in a study of response to subunit inactivated influenza vaccine. MiXCR, run by TCRdb on the RT-PCR reads, gives a single entry per CDR3 protein. The sample records fewer than 550,000 distinct CDR3 sequences, roughly 25% being singletons. Sequenced here: CD4+ T cells sorted from PBMCs, sampled 5 days after vaccination. The receptors come from a man aged 50-60 years who received an inactivated influenza vaccine.

This clonotype was observed many times. V and J are TRBV12-3 or TRBV12-4 and TRBJ2-5; 7 bases align to TRBD1. Trimming cost V 7 bases and J 3 bases; bases outside gene matches: 8. There are 14 residues in the CDR3. The CDR3, as DNA: TGTGCCAGCACCGATCGAGGGGGCGAAGAGACCCAGTACTTC. Protein sequence: CASTDRGGEETQYF.

This chain links TRBV7-3 with TRBJ2-3, with TRBD2 matching 12 bases. There are 18 residues in the CDR3. The ends lost 5 bases at V and 3 bases at J; junction bases unmatched: 12. Germline loops: CDR1 SGHTA, CDR2 FQGTGA. The CDR3 is CASSLGLAGIAGTDTQYF. In DNA form, the CDR3 reads TGTGCCAGCAGCCTCGGACTAGCGGGGATAGCAGGGACAGATACGCAGTATTTT.

The rearrangement uses TRBV11-2 and TRBJ2-7, with no clear D. Germline CDR1 and CDR2: SGHAT and FQNNGV. V was pared by 5 bases and J by 1 base, with 15 bases between. This CDR3 comprises 15 residues. The CDR3 spells CASSRPGMGSYEQYF. CDR3 nucleotides: TGTGCCAGCAGCCGACCGGGCATGGGGTCCTACGAGCAGTACTTC. The whole variable domain, remainder taken from reference TRBV11-2 and TRBJ2-7, is EAGVAQSPRYKIIEKRQSVAFWCNPISGHATLYWYQQILGQGPKLLIQFQNNGVVDDSQLPKDRFSAERLKGVDSTLKIQPAKLEDSAVYLCASSRPGMGSYEQYFGPGTRLTVT.

The gene calls are TRBV5-5 and TRBJ2-7; the D is unclear. The length of the CDR3 is 16 residues. Looked up from germline, CDR1 is SGHKS and CDR2 is YYEKEE (reference sequence). With 5 bases removed from V and 2 bases from J, the gap between germline ends came to 20 bases. CDR3 sequence reads: CASRRALETVAYEQYF. The CDR3 DNA is TGTGCCAGCAGACGCGCGCTTGAAACAGTTGCCTACGAGCAGTACTTC.

The chain has TRBV30 and TRBJ2-2; 8 bases are shared with TRBD2. V trimming: 5 bases; J trimming: 6 bases; junction bases outside the gene matches: 8. Germline V gene sequence: CDR1 GTSNPN, CDR2 SVGIG (reference sequence). CDR3 length: 14 residues. The CDR3 sequence: CAWEVGRAAGELFF. The CDR3 DNA is TGTGCCTGGGAAGTCGGGAGGGCTGCCGGGGAGCTGTTTTTT.

This clonotype was counted only a few times. This rearrangement joins TRBV5-1 to TRBJ1-1; a weak D match, TRBD1 (6 bases). Germline V gives CDR1 SGHRS, CDR2 YFSETQ. CDR3 length: 15 amino acids. Trimming stripped 5 bases from V and 3 bases from J, with 17 bases between. The CDR3 sequence is CASRGGAHRDTEAFF. CDR3 DNA: TGCGCCAGCAGAGGGGGGGCCCATCGGGACACTGAAGCTTTCTTT.

The chain employs TRBV11-2 and TRBJ1-2; 8 nucleotides line up with TRBD1. CDR3 length equals 15 residues. The germline gives CDR1 SGHAT, CDR2 FQNNGV. V lost 0 bases and J lost 7; bases outside the gene matches: 7. CDR3 nucleotide sequence: TGTGCCAGCAGCTTAGATCGGCGGACAGGGAGTGGCTACACCTTC. It is translated as CASSLDRRTGSGYTF. Variable domain in full (rest from reference TRBV11-2 and TRBJ1-2): EAGVAQSPRYKIIEKRQSVAFWCNPISGHATLYWYQQILGQGPKLLIQFQNNGVVDDSQLPKDRFSAERLKGVDSTLKIQPAKLEDSAVYLCASSLDRRTGSGYTFGSGTRLTVV.

The chain joins TRBV3-1 to TRBJ2-2; TRBD1 matches at 9 bases. Looked up from germline, CDR1 is LGHDT and CDR2 is YNNKEL (reference sequence). Losses at the gene ends were 2 bases for V and 4 bases for J; bases not matched to a gene: 8. There are 17 residues in the CDR3. CDR3 loop: CASSQWTGVPRTGELFF. DNA of the CDR3: TGTGCCAGCAGCCAATGGACAGGGGTTCCCCGCACCGGGGAGCTGTTTTTT.

This clonotype appeared a few times. The chain couples TRBV7-8 to TRBJ2-1; tentative D call: TRBD2 (7 bases). This CDR3 spans 19 amino acids. Germline CDR1 is SGHVS and CDR2 is FQNEAQ. V was cut by 2 bases and J by 7 bases, with 27 bases left in between. CDR3 DNA sequence: TGTGCCAGCAGCTTATTCGGTCTAGCGGCAGGGGTCATCTCAAATGAGCAGTTCTTC. It yields the protein CASSLFGLAAGVISNEQFF. Drawing the rest from reference TRBV7-8 and TRBJ2-1, the complete variable domain is GAGVSQSPRYKVAKRGQDVALRCDPISGHVSLFWYQQALGQGPEFLTYFQNEAQLDKSGLPSDRFFAERPEGSVSTLKIQRTQQEDSAVYLCASSLFGLAAGVISNEQFFGPGTRLTVL.